These 15 T cell receptor beta chains originate from one sample sequenced in a study of blood T cell repertoires in COVID-19. Data came from immunoSEQ multiplex PCR; TCRdb stores just in-frame clones and leaves some out. The table records some 130,000 clones, about 91% of them present only once. The specimen sequenced was peripheral blood. The origin of the receptors is a man aged 50-60 years with acute or convalescent COVID-19.

The V gene is TRBV5-1, the J gene TRBJ1-1; the D is unclear. The CDR3 runs to 14 residues. V gave up 4 bases and J gave up 0 bases, with 10 bases separating them. Germline V gene data show CDR1 as SGHRS and CDR2 as YFSETQ. Written as DNA, the CDR3 is TGCGCCAGCAGCGGGCAGCTGATGAACACTGAAGCTTTCTTT. Its translation is CASSGQLMNTEAFF.

The chain carries TRBV6-5 and TRBJ1-5, with D tentatively TRBD1 (6 bases). The ends were cut back, 8 bases at V and 5 bases at J, with 13 bases in the middle. Germline assignment: CDR1 MNHEY and CDR2 SVGAGI. This CDR3 region has 13 residues. This CDR3 is CASSQGLDQPQHF. CDR3 sequence (DNA): TGTGCCAGCTCACAGGGTCTTGATCAGCCCCAGCATTTT.

The chain has TRBV7-9 and TRBJ1-1; a weak D match, TRBD1 (5 bases). The length of the CDR3 is 14 residues. V was pared by 2 bases and J by 1 base, with 8 bases between. Germline V CDR1 and CDR2: SEHNR, FQNEAQ (reference sequence). This CDR3 reads CASSLLTGNTEAFF. The DNA of the CDR3 is TGTGCCAGCAGCTTATTAACAGGGAACACTGAAGCTTTCTTT. The full variable domain, with the rest looked up from reference TRBV7-9 and TRBJ1-1, is DTGVSQNPRHKITKRGQNVTFRCDPISEHNRLYWYRQTLGQGPEFLTYFQNEAQLEKSRLLSDRFSAERPKGSFSTLEIQRTEQGDSAMYLCASSLLTGNTEAFFGQGTRLTVV.

The rearrangement links TRBV14 to TRBJ2-1, with TRBD1 as a possible D gene (6 bases). The CDR3 contains 15 residues. Trimming stripped 0 bases from V and 4 bases from J, with 10 bases between. The germline CDR1 and CDR2 sequences are SGHDN and FVKESK. Here the CDR3 DNA reads TGTGCCAGCAGCCAAGACAGGGGCCCTTACAATGAGCAGTTCTTC. This encodes CASSQDRGPYNEQFF.

This clone was recorded only once. The chain recombines TRBV18 with TRBJ2-3; 9 nucleotides line up with TRBD2. Germline lookup yields CDR1 KGHSH and CDR2 LQKENI. The CDR3 totals 15 residues. With 6 bases clipped from V and 6 bases from J, the junction kept 10 bases outside the gene matches. CDR3 DNA sequence: TGTGCCAGCTCCTCGTCGAGCGGGGGGCCGGATACGCAGTATTTT. Encoded protein: CASSSSSGGPDTQYF.

V is TRBV3-1 (or the pseudogene TRBV3-2) and J is TRBJ1-6; tentatively, D is TRBD1 (6 bases). This CDR3 comprises 13 residues. Germline CDR1 LGHDT, CDR2 YNNKEL (reference sequence). Deletions cut 1 base from V and 14 bases from J, with 12 bases between. The CDR3 loop is CASSQGGGQALHF. The CDR3 bases are TGTGCCAGCAGCCAAGGGGGGGGGCAAGCCCTCCACTTT.

This chain uses TRBV19 with TRBJ1-1, with D perhaps TRBD1 (6 bases). This CDR3 comprises 14 residues. V was shortened by 4 bases and J by 1 base, with 10 bases between the two germline ends. Germline assignment: CDR1 LNHDA and CDR2 SQIVND (reference sequence). CDR3 sequence reads: CASSTGQRNTEAFF. For the CDR3, the DNA is TGTGCCAGTAGTACAGGACAGAGGAACACTGAAGCTTTCTTT.

The V call is TRBV11-2, the J call TRBJ2-1; 10 bases fit TRBD2. The CDR3 contains 17 residues. With V trimmed by 3 bases and J by 9 bases, 14 bases remained unmatched. The V gene's germline CDR1 is SGHAT and CDR2 FQNNGV. CDR3 sequence reads: CASSFPISGRAWSEQFF. The CDR3 nucleotides read TGTGCCAGCAGCTTCCCCATCAGCGGGAGGGCCTGGAGTGAGCAGTTCTTC.

This chain connects TRBV6-1 to TRBJ1-1, with D unclear. Trimming took 2 bases from V and 6 from J, leaving 10 bases between them. The CDR3 is made up of 13 amino acids. Germline V lookup: CDR1 MNHNS, CDR2 SASEGT. The CDR3 region is CASSELSGAEAFF. The CDR3 nucleotides are TGTGCCAGCAGTGAATTATCGGGAGCTGAAGCTTTCTTT.

This clone was seen a single time. The chain employs TRBV29-1 and TRBJ1-2; maybe TRBD1 (6 bases). The germline V gene has CDR1 SQVTM and CDR2 ANQGSEA. The CDR3 has 13 amino acids. The germline V and J ends were trimmed by 7 bases and 8 bases, with 20 bases remaining between them. CDR3 DNA sequence: TGCAGCGCTGGAGGGGGGGTAGCCCGCGGCTACACCTTC. This encodes CSAGGGVARGYTF.

The chain combines TRBV2 with TRBJ1-2; D not certain. With 2 bases removed from V and 5 bases from J, the gap between germline ends came to 12 bases. The CDR3 sequence is 14 residues long. Germline CDR1 reads SNHLY; CDR2 reads FYNNEI. CDR3 in DNA: TGTGCCAGCAGTGAATGGGCAGGAGGTTATGGCTACACCTTC. Protein sequence: CASSEWAGGYGYTF.

The CDR3 region has the DNA TGTGCCAGCAACAAACTAGCGGGAGGCCTCTCCTACAATGAGCAGTTCTTC. This translates into CASNKLAGGLSYNEQFF. The chain carries TRBV5-6 and TRBJ2-1, with 12 bases fitting TRBD2. The CDR3 length is 17 residues. With V trimmed by 6 bases and J by 0 bases, 7 bases remained unmatched. CDR1 is SGHDT and CDR2 is YYEEEE in the germline V gene.

J is TRBJ1-1 and V is TRBV6-5, with D unclear. Germline assignment: CDR1 MNHEY and CDR2 SVGAGI. Trimming stripped 2 bases from V and 5 bases from J, with 9 bases between. This CDR3 is built from 13 residues. The CDR3 DNA reads TGTGCCAGCAGTTACAGCGGGAGGACTGAAGCTTTCTTT. It translates to CASSYSGRTEAFF.

CDR3 protein: CASSPRGASLGNTIYF. The CDR3 DNA follows: TGTGCCAGCAGCCCACGTGGGGCAAGCCTCGGAAACACCATATATTTT. This chain connects TRBV7-6 to TRBJ1-3, with a tentative D call TRBD1 (5 bases). Deletions cut 5 bases from V and 4 bases from J, with 18 bases between. Germline V CDR1 and CDR2: SGHVS, FNYEAQ. The CDR3 runs to 16 residues.

The rearrangement joins TRBV18 to TRBJ1-2; unclear D gene. Germline CDR1 reads KGHSH; CDR2 reads LQKENI. V lost 3 bases, J lost 4 bases, and 12 bases lay in between. CDR3 size: 14 residues. CDR3 nucleotide sequence: TGTGCCAGCTCACCGACTCCTTCGGTCTATGGCTACACCTTC. Its protein is CASSPTPSVYGYTF.